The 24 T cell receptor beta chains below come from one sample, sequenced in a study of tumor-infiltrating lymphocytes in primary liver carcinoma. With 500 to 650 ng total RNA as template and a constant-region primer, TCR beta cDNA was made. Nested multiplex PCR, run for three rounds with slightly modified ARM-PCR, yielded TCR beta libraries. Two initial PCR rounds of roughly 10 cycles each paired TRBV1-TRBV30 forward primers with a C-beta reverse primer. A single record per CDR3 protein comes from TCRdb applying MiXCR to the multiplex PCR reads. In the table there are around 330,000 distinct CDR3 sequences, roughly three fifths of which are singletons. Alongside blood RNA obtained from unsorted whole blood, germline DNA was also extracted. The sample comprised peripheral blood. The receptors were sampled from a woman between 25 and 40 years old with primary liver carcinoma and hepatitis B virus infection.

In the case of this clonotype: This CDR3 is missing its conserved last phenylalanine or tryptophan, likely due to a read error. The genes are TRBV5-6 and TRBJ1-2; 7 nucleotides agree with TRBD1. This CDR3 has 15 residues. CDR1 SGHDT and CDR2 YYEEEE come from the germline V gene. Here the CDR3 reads CASSLEQGSNYDYTL. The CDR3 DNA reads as TGTGCCAGCAGCTTGGAACAGGGGAGTAACTATGACTACACCCTC.

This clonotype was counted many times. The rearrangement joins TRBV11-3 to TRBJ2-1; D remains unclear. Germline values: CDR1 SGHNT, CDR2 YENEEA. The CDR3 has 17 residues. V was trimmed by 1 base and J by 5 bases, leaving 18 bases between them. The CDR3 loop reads CASSLGPALVIDNEQFF. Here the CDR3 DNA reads TGTGCCAGCAGCTTAGGGCCAGCCTTAGTGATTGACAATGAGCAGTTCTTC.

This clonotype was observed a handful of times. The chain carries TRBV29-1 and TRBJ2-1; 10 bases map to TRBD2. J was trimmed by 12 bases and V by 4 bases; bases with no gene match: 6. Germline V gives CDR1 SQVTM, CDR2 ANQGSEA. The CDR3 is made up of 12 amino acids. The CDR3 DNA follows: TGCAGCGTTGCCCTAGCGGGAGTGGGGCAGTTCTTC. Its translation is CSVALAGVGQFF.

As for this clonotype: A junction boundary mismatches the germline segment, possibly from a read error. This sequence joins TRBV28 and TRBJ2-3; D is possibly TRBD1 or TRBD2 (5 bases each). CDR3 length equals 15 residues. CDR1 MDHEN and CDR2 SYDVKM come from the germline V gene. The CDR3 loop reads CASSFEGFSTDTQCF. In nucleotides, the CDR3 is TGTGCCAGCAGTTTCGAGGGGTTCAGCACAGATACGCAGTGTTTT.

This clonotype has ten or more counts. The CDR3 loop reads CASSLGQNYGYTF. For the CDR3, the DNA is TGTGCCAGCAGCCTGGGACAGAACTATGGCTACACCTTC. This rearrangement joins TRBV12-3 or TRBV12-4 to TRBJ1-2, with TRBD1 matching 7 bases. The ends lost 6 bases at V and 2 bases at J; junction bases unmatched: 3. The CDR3 covers 13 residues.

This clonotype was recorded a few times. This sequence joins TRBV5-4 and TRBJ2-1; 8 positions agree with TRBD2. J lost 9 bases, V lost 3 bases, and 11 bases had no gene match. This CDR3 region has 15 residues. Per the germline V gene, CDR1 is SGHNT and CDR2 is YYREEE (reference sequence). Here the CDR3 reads CASSSTTAGAGEQFF. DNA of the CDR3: TGTGCCAGCAGCTCAACGACAGCGGGAGCAGGTGAGCAGTTCTTC. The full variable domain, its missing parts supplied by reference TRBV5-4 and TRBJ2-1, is ETGVTQSPTHLIKTRGQQVTLRCSSQSGHNTVSWYQQALGQGPQFIFQYYREEENGRGNFPPRFSGLQFPNYSSELNVNALELDDSALYLCASSSTTAGAGEQFFGPGTRLTVL.

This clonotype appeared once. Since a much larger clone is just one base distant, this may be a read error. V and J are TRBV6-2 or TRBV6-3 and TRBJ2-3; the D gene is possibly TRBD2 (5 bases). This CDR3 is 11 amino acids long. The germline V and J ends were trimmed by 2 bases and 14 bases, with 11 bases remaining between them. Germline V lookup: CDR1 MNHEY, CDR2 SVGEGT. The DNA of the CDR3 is TGTGCCAGCAGTTACCCGGGAACCACGTATTTT. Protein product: CASSYPGTTYF.

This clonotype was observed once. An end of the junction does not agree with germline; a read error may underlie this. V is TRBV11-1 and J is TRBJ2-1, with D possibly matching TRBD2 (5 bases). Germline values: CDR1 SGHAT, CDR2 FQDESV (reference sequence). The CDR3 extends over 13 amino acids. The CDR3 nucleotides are TGTGCCAGCATCTTACCCCGCCGGGGTGAGCAGTTCTTC. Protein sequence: CASILPRRGEQFF.

CDR3 sequence reads: CASSLVPGTHYEQYF. The CDR3 DNA reads TGTGCCAGCAGCTTAGTTCCCGGCACACACTACGAGCAGTACTTC. The chain uses TRBV11-2 and TRBJ2-7; D ambiguous. The V gene's germline CDR1 is SGHAT and CDR2 FQNNGV. The V and J ends lost 1 base and 3 bases respectively, with 13 bases between them. This CDR3 is built from 15 residues.

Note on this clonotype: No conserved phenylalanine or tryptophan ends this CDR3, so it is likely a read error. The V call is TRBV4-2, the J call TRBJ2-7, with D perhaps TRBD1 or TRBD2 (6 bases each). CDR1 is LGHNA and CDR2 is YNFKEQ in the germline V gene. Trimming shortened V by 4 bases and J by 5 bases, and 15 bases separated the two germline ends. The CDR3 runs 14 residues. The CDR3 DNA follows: TGTGCCAGCAGCCCGGGGGCGAGCGGCCACGAGCAGTACATC. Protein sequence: CASSPGASGHEQYI.

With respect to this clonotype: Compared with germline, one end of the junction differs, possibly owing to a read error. In DNA form, the CDR3 reads TGTGTCAGCAGCTTCTTACAGGGTCGCAATGAGCAGATCTTC. Amino acid sequence: CVSSFLQGRNEQIF. The genes are TRBV11-3 and TRBJ2-1; tentative D call: TRBD1 (6 bases). CDR3 length: 14 residues. Germline CDR1 is SGHNT and CDR2 is YENEEA.

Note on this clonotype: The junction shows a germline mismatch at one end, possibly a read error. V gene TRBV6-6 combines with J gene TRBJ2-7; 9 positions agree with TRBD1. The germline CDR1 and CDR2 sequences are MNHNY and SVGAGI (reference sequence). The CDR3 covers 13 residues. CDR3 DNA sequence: TGTGCCAGCAGTTGGGACAGGGACATCGAGCAGTGCTTC. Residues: CASSWDRDIEQCF.

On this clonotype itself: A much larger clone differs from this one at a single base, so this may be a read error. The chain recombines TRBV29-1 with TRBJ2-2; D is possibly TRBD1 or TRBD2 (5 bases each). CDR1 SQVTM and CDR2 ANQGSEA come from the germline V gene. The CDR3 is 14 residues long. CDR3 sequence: CSVDGATATGDLFF. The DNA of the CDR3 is TGCAGCGTTGATGGAGCGACAGCTACCGGGGATCTGTTTTTT.

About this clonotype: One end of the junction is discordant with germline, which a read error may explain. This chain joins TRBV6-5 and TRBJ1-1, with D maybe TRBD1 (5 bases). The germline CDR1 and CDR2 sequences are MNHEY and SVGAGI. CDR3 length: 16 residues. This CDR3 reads CVSSYGGSGRGTEAFF. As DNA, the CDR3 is TGTGTCAGCAGTTACGGGGGTAGCGGAAGAGGGACTGAAGCTTTCTTT.

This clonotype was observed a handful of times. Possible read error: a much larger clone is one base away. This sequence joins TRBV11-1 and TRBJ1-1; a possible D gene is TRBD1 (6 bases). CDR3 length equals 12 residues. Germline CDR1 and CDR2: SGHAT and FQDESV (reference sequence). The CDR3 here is CASSLLGAESFF. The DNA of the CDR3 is TGTGCCAGCAGCTTATTGGGGGCTGAATCTTTCTTT.

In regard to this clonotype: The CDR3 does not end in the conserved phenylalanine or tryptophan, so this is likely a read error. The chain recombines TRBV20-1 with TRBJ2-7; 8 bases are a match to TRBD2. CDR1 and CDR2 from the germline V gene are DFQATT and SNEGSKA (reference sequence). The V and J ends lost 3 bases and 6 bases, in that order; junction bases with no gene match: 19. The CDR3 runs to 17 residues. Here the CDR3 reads CSASRPAAGGIRSEQYS. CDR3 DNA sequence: TGCAGTGCTAGCCGCCCGGCGGCGGGAGGAATCCGGTCCGAGCAGTACTCA.

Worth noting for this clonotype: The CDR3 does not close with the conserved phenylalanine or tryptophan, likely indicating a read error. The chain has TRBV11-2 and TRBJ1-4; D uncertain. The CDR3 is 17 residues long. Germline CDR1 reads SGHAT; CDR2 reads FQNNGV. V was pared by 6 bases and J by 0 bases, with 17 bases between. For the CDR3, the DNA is TGTGCCAGCAGTGGGCGCCGGGCAGTTGCAACTAATGAAAAACTGTTTATC. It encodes CASSGRRAVATNEKLFI.

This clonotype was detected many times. CDR3 residues: CASSNPLRFLGALTYEQYF. DNA for the CDR3: TGTGCCAGCAGCAACCCCTTAAGGTTTTTGGGGGCCCTCACCTACGAGCAGTACTTC. The J gene is TRBJ2-7, the V gene TRBV11-1; D perhaps matches TRBD1 (6 bases). V lost 5 bases, J lost 2 bases, and 28 bases lay in between. Germline V CDR1 and CDR2: SGHAT, FQDESV (reference sequence). This CDR3 spans 19 amino acids.

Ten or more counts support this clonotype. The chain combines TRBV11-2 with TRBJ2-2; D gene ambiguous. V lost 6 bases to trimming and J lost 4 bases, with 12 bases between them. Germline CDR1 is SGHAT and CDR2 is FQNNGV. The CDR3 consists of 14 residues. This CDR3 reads CASSPQWGTGELFF. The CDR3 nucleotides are TGTGCCAGCAGTCCCCAATGGGGCACCGGGGAGCTGTTTTTT.

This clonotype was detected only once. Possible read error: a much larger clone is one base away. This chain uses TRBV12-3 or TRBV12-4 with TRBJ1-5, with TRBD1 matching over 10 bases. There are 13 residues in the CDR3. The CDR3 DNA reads TGTGCCAACAGTACGGACAGGGGGCAGCCCCAGCATTTT. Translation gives CANSTDRGQPQHF.

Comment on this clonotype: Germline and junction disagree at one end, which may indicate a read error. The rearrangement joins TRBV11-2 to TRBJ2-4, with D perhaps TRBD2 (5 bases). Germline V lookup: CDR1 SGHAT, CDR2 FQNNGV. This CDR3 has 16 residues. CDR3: CASSSKLVKAKNIQYF. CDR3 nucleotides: TGTGCCAGTAGCTCAAAACTAGTGAAAGCCAAAAACATTCAGTACTTC.

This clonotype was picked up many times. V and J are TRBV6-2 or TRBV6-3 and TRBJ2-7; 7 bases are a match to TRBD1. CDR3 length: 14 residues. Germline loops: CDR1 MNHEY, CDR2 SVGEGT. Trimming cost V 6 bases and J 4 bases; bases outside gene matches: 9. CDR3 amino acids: CASRRTGQTYEQYF. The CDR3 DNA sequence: TGTGCCAGCAGAAGGACGGGACAGACTTACGAGCAGTACTTC.

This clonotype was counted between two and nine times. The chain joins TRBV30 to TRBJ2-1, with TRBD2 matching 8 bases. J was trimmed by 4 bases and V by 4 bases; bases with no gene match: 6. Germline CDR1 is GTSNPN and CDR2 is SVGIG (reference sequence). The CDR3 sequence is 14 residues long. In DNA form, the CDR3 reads TGTGCCTGGATCCCCGGGAGGGGATACAATGAGCAGTTCTTC. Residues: CAWIPGRGYNEQFF.

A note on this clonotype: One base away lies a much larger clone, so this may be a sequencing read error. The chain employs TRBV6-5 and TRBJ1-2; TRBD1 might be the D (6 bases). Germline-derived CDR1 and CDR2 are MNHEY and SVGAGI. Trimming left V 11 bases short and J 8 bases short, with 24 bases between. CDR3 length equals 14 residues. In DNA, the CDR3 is TGTGCCTCAAACCCCTGGACAGAGGACGGCGGCTACACCTTC. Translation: CASNPWTEDGGYTF.